This T cell receptor beta chain was sequenced in a study of T cell responses to AZD1222 COVID-19 vaccine. Broader study findings: Donors, mostly white British, included more females; clonal diversity was possibly underestimated. Spike-specific TCRs gained breadth and depth after people received two AZD1222 doses. Regions 160-218 and 743-854 held dominance among vaccine-associated CD4 TCRs, which spanned spike.

Concerning this clone itself: The antigen remains undetermined. No conserved phenylalanine or tryptophan is present at the end of the CDR3, so a read error is the likely explanation.

The CDR3 length is 16 residues. Per germline, CDR1 SNHLY and CDR2 FYNNEI. V lost 6 bases to trimming and J lost 9 bases, with 21 bases between them. Profiled with immunoSEQ multiplex PCR; TCRdb holds only in-frame clones, not every one. The data show roughly 100,000 clones, about 88% seen once. The rearrangement links TRBV2 to TRBJ1-6; D might be TRBD1 (6 bases). The sequenced sample was peripheral blood, obtained on day 0 of AZD1222 vaccination. The sequence came from an adult in good health. CDR3 protein: CASSGLMPGQGSPLHL. CDR3 bases: TGTGCCAGCAGCGGCCTCATGCCGGGACAAGGTTCACCCCTCCACCTT.